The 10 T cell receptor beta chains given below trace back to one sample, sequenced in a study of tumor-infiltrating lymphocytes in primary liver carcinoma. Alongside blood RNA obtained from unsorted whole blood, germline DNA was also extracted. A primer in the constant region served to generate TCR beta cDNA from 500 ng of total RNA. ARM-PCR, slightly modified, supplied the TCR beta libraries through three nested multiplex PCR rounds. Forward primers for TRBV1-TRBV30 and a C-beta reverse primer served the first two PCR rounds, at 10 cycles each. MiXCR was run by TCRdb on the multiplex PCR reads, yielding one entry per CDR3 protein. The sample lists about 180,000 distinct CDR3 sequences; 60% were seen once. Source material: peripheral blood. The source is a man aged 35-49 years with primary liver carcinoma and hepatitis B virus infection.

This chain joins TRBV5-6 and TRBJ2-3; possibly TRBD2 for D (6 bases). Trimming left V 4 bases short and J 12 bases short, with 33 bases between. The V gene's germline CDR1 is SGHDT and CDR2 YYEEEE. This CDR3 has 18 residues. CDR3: CASSQGGADIRRTDIQYF. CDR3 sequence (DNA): TGTGCCAGCAGCCAAGGAGGGGCAGACATTCGGCGAACAGATATTCAGTATTTT.

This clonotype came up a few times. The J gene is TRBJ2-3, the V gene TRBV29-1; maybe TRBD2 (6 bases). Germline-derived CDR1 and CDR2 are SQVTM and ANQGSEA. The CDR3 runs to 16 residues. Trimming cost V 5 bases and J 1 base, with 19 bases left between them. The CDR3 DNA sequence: TGCAGCGTTAGCCCGGAGCCGGGAGCGGGCACAGATACGCAGTATTTT. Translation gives CSVSPEPGAGTDTQYF.

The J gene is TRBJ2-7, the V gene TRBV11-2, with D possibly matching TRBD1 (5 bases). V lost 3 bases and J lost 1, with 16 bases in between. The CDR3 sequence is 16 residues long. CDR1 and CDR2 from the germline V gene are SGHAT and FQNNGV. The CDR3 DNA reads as TGTGCCAGCAGCTTGTACCGCAGCAGGGATTCCTACGAGCAGTACTTC. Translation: CASSLYRSRDSYEQYF.

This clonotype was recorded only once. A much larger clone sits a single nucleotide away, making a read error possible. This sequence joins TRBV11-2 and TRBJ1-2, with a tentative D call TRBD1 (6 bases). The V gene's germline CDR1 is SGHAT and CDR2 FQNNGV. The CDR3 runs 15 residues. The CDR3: CASSSLSWGAGGCTF. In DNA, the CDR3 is TGTGCCAGCAGCTCTCTATCTTGGGGGGCGGGTGGCTGCACCTTC.

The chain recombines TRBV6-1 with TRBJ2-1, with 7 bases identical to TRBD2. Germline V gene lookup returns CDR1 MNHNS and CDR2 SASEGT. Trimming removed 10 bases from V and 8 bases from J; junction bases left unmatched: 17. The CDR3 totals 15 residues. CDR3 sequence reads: CATHPWREYFDEQFF. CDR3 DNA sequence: TGTGCCACACACCCCTGGCGGGAGTATTTCGATGAGCAGTTCTTC.

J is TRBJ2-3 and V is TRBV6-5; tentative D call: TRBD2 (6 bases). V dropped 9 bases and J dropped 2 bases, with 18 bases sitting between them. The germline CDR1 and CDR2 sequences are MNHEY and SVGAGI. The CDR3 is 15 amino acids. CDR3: CARSRCGADTDTQYF. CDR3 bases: TGTGCCAGGAGTCGATGCGGGGCTGACACAGATACGCAGTATTTT.

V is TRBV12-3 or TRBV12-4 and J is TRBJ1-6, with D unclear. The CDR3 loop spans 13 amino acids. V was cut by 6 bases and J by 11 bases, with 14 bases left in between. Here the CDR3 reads CASSQTGDAPLHF. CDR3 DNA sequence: TGTGCCAGCAGCCAGACGGGTGATGCACCCCTCCACTTT.

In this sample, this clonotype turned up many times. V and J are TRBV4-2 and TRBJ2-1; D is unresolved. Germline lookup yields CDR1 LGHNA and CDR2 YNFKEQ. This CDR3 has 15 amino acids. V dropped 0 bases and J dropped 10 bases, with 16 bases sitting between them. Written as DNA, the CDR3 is TGTGCCAGCAGCCAAGATTGGTCTTACTATGGAGAGCAGTTCTTC. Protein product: CASSQDWSYYGEQFF.

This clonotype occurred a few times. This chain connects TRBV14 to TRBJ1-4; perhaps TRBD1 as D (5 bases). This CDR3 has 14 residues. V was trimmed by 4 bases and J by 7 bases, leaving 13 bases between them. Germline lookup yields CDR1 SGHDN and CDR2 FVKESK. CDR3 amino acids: CASSLRQIPEKLFF. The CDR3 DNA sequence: TGTGCCAGCAGCCTCCGACAGATTCCTGAAAAACTGTTTTTT. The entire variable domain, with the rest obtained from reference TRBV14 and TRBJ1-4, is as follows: EAGVTQFPSHSVIEKGQTVTLRCDPISGHDNLYWYRRVMGKEIKFLLHFVKESKQDESGMPNNRFLAERTGGTYSTLKVQPAELEDSGVYFCASSLRQIPEKLFFGSGTQLSVL.

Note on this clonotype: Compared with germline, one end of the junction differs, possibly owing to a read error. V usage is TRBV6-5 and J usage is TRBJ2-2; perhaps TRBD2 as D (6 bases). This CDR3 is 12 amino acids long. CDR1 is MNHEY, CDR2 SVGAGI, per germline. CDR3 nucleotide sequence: TGTGCCAGCAGTAAGAATACCGGGGGGCTGTTTTTT. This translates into CASSKNTGGLFF.